A selection of T cell receptor beta chains follows, all from one sample in a study of CD8 T cells in ankylosing spondylitis. Each CDR3 protein is one row after TCRdb ran MiXCR on the 5' RACE reads. The sample gives 250,000 to 300,000 distinct CDR3 sequences, over 15% of which show up once; less than 9% is in the top ten. The sequenced material came from blood, either unsorted or a sorted T cell fraction (not recorded which). These receptor sequences come from a male donor with ankylosing spondylitis or in good health (not recorded which). CDR3s include the opening cysteine and the closing phenylalanine or tryptophan. Each record gives: J gene, clone size, D gene, V gene, CDR3 DNA, CDR3 protein. The D gene is left open where the match is weak. Clone size appears in some rows only: once, few, many, or a class for an expanded clone.

>TRBJ1-1|many|NA|TRBV28
TGTGCCAGCAGTCAGGGCGGGACTGAAGCTTTCTTT
CASSQGGTEAFF
>TRBJ2-2|once|NA|TRBV5-1
TGCGCCAGCAGCTTGGCCGTCCGGGGTGACACCGGGGAGCTGTTTTTT
CASSLAVRGDTGELFF
>TRBJ2-1|few|NA|TRBV2
TGTGCCAGCTTACTAGCCTCGGAGTACAATGAGCAGTTCTTC
CASLLASEYNEQFF
>TRBJ2-2|few|NA|TRBV5-1
TGCGCCAGCAGCTGGGGTCTGGCCGGGGAGCTGTTTTTT
CASSWGLAGELFF
>TRBJ2-1|many|TRBD1|TRBV24-1
TGTGCCACCAGTGATTTGGGGACAGGGGAGGGAAATGAGCAGTTCTTC
CATSDLGTGEGNEQFF
>TRBJ2-2|few|TRBD2|TRBV6-1
TGTGCCAGCAGTCCACGGAGGGCGGGAGTCGGCACCGGGGAGCTGTTTTTT
CASSPRRAGVGTGELFF
>TRBJ1-6|many|NA|TRBV12-3/TRBV12-4
TGTGCCAGCAGTTTAGGGCATTCACCCCTCCACTTT
CASSLGHSPLHF
>TRBJ2-3|many|NA|TRBV20-1
TGCAGTGCCCCGGACACTGTTCTACCAGATACGCAGTATTTT
CSAPDTVLPDTQYF
>TRBJ2-5|NA|TRBD2|TRBV6-1
TGTGCCGGGTGTACTGGTCTAGCGGGAGGGCCGGAGACCCAGTACTTC
CAGCTGLAGGPETQYF
>TRBJ2-2|many|TRBD2|TRBV20-1
TGCAGTGCTAAGAGGGGACTAGCGTGGACCGGGGAGCTGTTTTTT
CSAKRGLAWTGELFF
>TRBJ2-3|many|NA|TRBV5-1
TGCGCCAGCAGCTTGGTGTTGGAGGATACGCAGTATTTT
CASSLVLEDTQYF
>TRBJ2-1|NA|TRBD2|TRBV28
TGTGCCAGCAGCCGGAGCGGGATCTCCTACAATGAGCAGTTCTTC
CASSRSGISYNEQFF
>TRBJ2-1|few|TRBD2|TRBV5-1
TGCGCCAGCAGCTTGGCCGCGGGAGGAAGGTCCTACAATGAGCAGTTCTTC
CASSLAAGGRSYNEQFF
>TRBJ2-3|NA|TRBD2|TRBV20-1
TGCAGTGCTAGAGATCCAGCGGGGGCCACAGATACGCAGTATTTT
CSARDPAGATDTQYF
>TRBJ2-6|few|TRBD2|TRBV5-1
TGCGCCAGCCGTTCCCTAGCGGGACCGAGCTCTGGGGCCAACGTCCTGACTTTC
CASRSLAGPSSGANVLTF
>TRBJ2-1|few|NA|TRBV6-5
TGTGCCAGCAGTTACAGTAATGAGCAGTTCTTC
CASSYSNEQFF
>TRBJ1-6|NA|NA|TRBV5-1
TGCGCCAGCAGCTTGGCTGGGGTAGCCTTTGGTTCACCCCTCCACTTT
CASSLAGVAFGSPLHF
>TRBJ2-6|NA|NA|TRBV20-1
TGCAGTGCTAGAGACCCATCCAACGTCCTGACTTTC
CSARDPSNVLTF
>TRBJ2-5|NA|NA|TRBV6-1
TGTGCCAGCAGTGAAGTGGGCAGAGCAAAAGTAAAAGAGACCCAGTACTTC
CASSEVGRAKVKETQYF
>TRBJ2-2|few|TRBD2|TRBV29-1
TGCAGCTGTAGCGGGGGGAACACCGGGGAGCTGTTTTTT
CSCSGGNTGELFF
>TRBJ2-5|many|TRBD1|TRBV20-1
TGCAGTGCTAGCAACAGGGGGACCCAAGAGACCCAGTACTTC
CSASNRGTQETQYF
>TRBJ2-1|NA|TRBD2|TRBV7-2
TGTGCCAGCAGCTTACTAGCGGTGTACAATGAGCAGTTCTTC
CASSLLAVYNEQFF
>TRBJ1-4|few|NA|TRBV6-6
TGTGCCAGCAGTCGAAAGGACACGCGAGGGATGTTTTTT
CASSRKDTRGMFF
>TRBJ2-2|many|NA|TRBV3-1
TGTGCCAGCAGCCCTAGGCGGAGGACTAACACCGGGGAGCTGTTTTTT
CASSPRRRTNTGELFF
>TRBJ2-3|NA|NA|TRBV12-3/TRBV12-4
TGTGCCAGCAGTGGGGCCGGGGCAGATACGCAGTATTTT
CASSGAGADTQYF
>TRBJ2-1|few|NA|TRBV28
TGTGCCAGCAGTTTAAGGAACAACTACAATGAGCAGTTCTTC
CASSLRNNYNEQFF
>TRBJ2-2|NA|TRBD2|TRBV11-2
TGTGCCAGCAGCTTAGTTTGGACTAGCGGTTGGACCGGGGAGCTGTTTTTT
CASSLVWTSGWTGELFF
>TRBJ2-2|NA|NA|TRBV5-4
TGTGCCAGCAGCTTGGGATTACCCACCGGGGAGCTGTTTTTT
CASSLGLPTGELFF
>TRBJ2-5|many|TRBD2|TRBV4-2
TGTGCCAGCAGCCCTAGCCCGACTAGCCGCGAGACCCAGTACTTC
CASSPSPTSRETQYF
>TRBJ2-1|few|NA|TRBV5-6
TGTGCCAGCAGCTTTGGGGATGAGCAGTTCTTC
CASSFGDEQFF
>TRBJ2-3|NA|TRBD2|TRBV29-1
TGCAGCGTTGAACTAGCGGGAACCACAGATACGCAGTATTTT
CSVELAGTTDTQYF
>TRBJ1-5|NA|NA|TRBV28
TGTGCCAGCAACGAGGGGGGCCTATGGGGGGGCCTCAATCAGCCCCAGCATTTT
CASNEGGLWGGLNQPQHF